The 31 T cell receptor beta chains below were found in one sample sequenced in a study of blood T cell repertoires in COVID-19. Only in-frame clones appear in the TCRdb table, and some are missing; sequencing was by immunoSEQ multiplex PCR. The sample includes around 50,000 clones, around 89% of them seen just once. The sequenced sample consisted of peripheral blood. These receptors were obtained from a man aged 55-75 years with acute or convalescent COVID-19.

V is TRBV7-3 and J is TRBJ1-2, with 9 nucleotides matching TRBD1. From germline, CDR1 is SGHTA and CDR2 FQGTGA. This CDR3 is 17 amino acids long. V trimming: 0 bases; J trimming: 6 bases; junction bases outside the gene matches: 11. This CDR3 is CASSLTDRGWAGHGYTF. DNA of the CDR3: TGTGCCAGCAGCTTAACGGACAGGGGTTGGGCGGGTCATGGCTACACCTTC.

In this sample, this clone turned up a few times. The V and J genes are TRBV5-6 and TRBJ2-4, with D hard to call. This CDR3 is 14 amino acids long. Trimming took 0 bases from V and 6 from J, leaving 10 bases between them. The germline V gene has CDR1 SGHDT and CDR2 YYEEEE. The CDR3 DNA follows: TGTGCCAGCAGCTTGGGGAGTATCGGAAACATTCAGTACTTC. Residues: CASSLGSIGNIQYF.

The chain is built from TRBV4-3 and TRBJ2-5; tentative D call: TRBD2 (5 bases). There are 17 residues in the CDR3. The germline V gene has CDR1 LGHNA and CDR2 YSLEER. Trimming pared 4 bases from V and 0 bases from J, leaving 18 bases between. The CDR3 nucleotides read TGCGCCAGCAGCCTCATGGTCACTGGAGGAGACCAAGAGACCCAGTACTTC. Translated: CASSLMVTGGDQETQYF.

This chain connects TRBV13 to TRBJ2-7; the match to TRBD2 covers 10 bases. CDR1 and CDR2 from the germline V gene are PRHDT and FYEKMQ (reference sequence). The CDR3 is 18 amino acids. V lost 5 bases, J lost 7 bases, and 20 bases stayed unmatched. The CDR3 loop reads CASSPPRGRASGRREQYF. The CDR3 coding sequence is TGTGCCAGCAGCCCCCCAAGGGGCCGGGCTAGCGGGAGACGAGAGCAGTACTTC.

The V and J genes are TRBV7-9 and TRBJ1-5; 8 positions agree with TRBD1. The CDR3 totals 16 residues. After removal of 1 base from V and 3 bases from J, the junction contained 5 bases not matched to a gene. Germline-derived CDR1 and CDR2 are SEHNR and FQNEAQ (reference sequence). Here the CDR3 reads CASSLGGQAINQPQHF. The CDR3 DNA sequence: TGTGCCAGCAGCTTAGGGGGACAGGCGATCAATCAGCCCCAGCATTTT.

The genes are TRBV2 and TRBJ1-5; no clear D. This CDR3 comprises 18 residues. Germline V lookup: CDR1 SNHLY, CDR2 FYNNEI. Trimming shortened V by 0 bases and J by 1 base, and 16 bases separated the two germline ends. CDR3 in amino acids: CASSEALSARRSNQPQHF. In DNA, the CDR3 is TGTGCCAGCAGTGAAGCGCTGAGTGCTCGGAGGAGCAATCAGCCCCAGCATTTT.

The CDR3 nucleotides are TGTGCCAGCAGCAGGGACAGGGTCTACGAGCAGTACTTC. Translation gives CASSRDRVYEQYF. The chain recombines TRBV21-1 with TRBJ2-7; the tabulated D call, TRBD1, remains unverified against the DNA. TRBV21-1 is classified as a pseudogene. There are 13 residues in the CDR3.

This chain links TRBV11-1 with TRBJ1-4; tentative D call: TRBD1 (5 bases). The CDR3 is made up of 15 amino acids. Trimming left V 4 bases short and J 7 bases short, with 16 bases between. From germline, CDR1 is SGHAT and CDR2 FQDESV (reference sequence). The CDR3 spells CASSSSGLQGEKLFF. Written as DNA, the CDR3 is TGTGCCAGCAGCTCGTCGGGCCTCCAGGGTGAAAAACTGTTTTTT. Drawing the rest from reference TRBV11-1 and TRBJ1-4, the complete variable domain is EAEVAQSPRYKITEKSQAVAFWCDPISGHATLYWYRQILGQGPELLVQFQDESVVDDSQLPKDRFSAERLKGVDSTLKIQPAELGDSAMYLCASSSSGLQGEKLFFGSGTQLSVL.

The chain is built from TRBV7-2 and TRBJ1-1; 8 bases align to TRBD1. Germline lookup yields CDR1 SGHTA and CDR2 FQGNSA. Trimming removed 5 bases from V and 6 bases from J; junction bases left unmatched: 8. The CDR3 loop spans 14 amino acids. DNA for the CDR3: TGTGCCAGCAGCACGACAGGGGCCGGGGCTGAAGCTTTCTTT. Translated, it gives CASSTTGAGAEAFF.

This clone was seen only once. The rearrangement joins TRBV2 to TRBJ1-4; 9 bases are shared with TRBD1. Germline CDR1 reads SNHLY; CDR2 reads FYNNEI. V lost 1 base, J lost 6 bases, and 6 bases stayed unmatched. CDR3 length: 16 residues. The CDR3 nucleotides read TGTGCCAGCAGTGAAGGGGGGGGACAGGGCTATGAAAAACTGTTTTTT. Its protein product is CASSEGGGQGYEKLFF.

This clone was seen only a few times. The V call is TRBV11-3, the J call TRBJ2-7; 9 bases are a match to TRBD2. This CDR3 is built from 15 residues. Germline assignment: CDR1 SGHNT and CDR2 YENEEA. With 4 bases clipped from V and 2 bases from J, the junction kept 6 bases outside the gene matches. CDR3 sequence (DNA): TGTGCCAGCAGCTCACTAGCGGGCCTTGCCTACGAGCAGTACTTC. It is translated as CASSSLAGLAYEQYF.

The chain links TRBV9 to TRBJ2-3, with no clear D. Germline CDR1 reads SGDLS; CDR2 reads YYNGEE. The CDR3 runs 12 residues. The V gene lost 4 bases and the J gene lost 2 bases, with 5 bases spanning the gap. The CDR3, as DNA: TGTGCCAGCAGCCTAAACACAGATACGCAGTATTTT. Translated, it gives CASSLNTDTQYF.

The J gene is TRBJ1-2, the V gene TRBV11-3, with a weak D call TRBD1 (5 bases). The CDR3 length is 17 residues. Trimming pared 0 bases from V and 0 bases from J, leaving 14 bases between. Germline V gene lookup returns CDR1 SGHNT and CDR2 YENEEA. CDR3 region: CASSLDIQAEANYGYTF. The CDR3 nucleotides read TGTGCCAGCAGCTTAGATATACAGGCGGAAGCTAACTATGGCTACACCTTC.

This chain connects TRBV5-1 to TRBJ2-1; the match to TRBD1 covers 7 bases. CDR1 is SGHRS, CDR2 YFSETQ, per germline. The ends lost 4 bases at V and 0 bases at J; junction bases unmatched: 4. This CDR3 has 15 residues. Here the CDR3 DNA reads TGCGCCAGCAGCCGGGACAGTAGCTCCTACAATGAGCAGTTCTTC. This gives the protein CASSRDSSSYNEQFF.

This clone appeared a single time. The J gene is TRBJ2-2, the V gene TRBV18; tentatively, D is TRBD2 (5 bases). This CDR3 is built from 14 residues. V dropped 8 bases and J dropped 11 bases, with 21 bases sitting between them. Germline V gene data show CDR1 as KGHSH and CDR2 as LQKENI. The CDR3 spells CASTRRQSTEELFF. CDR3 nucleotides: TGTGCCAGCACCCGGAGGCAATCTACGGAAGAGCTGTTTTTT.

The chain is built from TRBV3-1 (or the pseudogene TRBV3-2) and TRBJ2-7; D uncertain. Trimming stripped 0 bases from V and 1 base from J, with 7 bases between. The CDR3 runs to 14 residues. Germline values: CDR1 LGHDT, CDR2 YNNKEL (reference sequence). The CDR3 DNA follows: TGTGCCAGCAGCCAAGATGGCGGTTCCTACGAGCAGTACTTC. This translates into CASSQDGGSYEQYF.

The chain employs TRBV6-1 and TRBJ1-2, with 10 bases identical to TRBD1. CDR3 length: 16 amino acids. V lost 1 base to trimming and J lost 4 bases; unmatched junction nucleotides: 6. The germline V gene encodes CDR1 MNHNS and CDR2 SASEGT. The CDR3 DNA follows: TGTGCCAGCAGTGAAGGCCCGGGACAGGGGCCCTATGGCTACACCTTC. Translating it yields CASSEGPGQGPYGYTF.

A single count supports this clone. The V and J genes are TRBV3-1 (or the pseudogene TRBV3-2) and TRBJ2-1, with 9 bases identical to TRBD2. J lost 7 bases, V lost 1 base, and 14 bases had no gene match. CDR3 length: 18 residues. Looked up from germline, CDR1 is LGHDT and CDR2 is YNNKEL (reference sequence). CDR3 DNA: TGTGCCAGCAGCCAAGGTCCCTTCGGCGCGGGAGGGACGAATGAGCAGTTCTTC. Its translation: CASSQGPFGAGGTNEQFF.

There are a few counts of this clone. DNA of the CDR3: TGTGCCAGCAGCTTAGCTTCGGGGGTCTCCGGCACTGAAGCTTTCTTT. It encodes CASSLASGVSGTEAFF. This chain links TRBV7-9 with TRBJ1-1; D perhaps matches TRBD1 (5 bases). Trimming shortened V by 0 bases and J by 4 bases, and 15 bases separated the two germline ends. Germline CDR1 and CDR2: SEHNR and FQNEAQ (reference sequence). The CDR3 loop spans 16 amino acids.

In DNA form, the CDR3 reads TGTGCCAGCAGCATGAGACAGGGGTCTCCCTACGAGCAGTACTTC. It codes for CASSMRQGSPYEQYF. V usage is TRBV7-2 and J usage is TRBJ2-7; 8 nucleotides align to TRBD1. The CDR3 contains 15 residues. Germline V gives CDR1 SGHTA, CDR2 FQGNSA. V shed 5 bases, J shed 2 bases, and the junction held 8 bases outside the gene matches. The full variable domain, completed using reference TRBV7-2 and TRBJ2-7, is GAGVSQSPSNKVTEKGKDVELRCDPISGHTALYWYRQSLGQGLEFLIYFQGNSAPDKSGLPSDRFSAERTGGSVSTLTIQRTQQEDSAVYLCASSMRQGSPYEQYFGPGTRLTVT.

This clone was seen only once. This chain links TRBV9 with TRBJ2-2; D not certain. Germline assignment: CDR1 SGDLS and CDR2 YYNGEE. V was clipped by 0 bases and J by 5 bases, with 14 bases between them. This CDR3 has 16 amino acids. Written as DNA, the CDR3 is TGTGCCAGCAGCGTAGTCCAGGTCCCATTGACCGGGGAGCTGTTTTTT. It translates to CASSVVQVPLTGELFF.

CDR3 DNA: TGTGCCAGCTCACCTCTGGGAGATCAGCCCCAGCATTTT. This translates into CASSPLGDQPQHF. This chain links TRBV18 with TRBJ1-5; D unresolved. This CDR3 spans 13 amino acids. Germline CDR1 is KGHSH and CDR2 is LQKENI. Between the trimmed V and J ends, which lost 3 bases and 5 bases, there was a span of 8 bases.

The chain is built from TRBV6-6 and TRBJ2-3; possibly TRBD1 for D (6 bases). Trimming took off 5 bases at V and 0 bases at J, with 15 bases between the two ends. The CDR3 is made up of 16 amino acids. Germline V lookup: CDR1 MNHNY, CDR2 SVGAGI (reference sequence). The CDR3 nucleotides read TGTGCCAGCAGTACCTCCACAGGGTACAGCACAGATACGCAGTATTTT. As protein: CASSTSTGYSTDTQYF.

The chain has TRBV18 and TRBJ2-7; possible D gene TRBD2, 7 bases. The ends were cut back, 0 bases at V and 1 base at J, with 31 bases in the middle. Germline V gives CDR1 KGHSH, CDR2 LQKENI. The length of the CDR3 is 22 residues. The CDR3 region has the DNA TGTGCCAGCTCACCACCGGGAGTATTTGTAAGGGGGGGGGCTCCCCCTTCCTACGAGCAGTACTTC. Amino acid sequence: CASSPPGVFVRGGAPPSYEQYF. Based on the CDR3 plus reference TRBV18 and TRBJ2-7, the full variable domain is NAGVMQNPRHLVRRRGQEARLRCSPMKGHSHVYWYRQLPEEGLKFMVYLQKENIIDESGMPKERFSAEFPKEGPSILRIQQVVRGDSAAYFCASSPPGVFVRGGAPPSYEQYFGPGTRLTVT.

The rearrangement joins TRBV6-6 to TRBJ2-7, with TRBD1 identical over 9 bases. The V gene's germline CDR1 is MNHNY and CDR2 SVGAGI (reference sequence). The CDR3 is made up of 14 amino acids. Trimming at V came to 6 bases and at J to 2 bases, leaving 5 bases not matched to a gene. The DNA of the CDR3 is TGTGCCAGCAGGGCACAGGGGGCCACCTACGAGCAGTACTTC. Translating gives CASRAQGATYEQYF.

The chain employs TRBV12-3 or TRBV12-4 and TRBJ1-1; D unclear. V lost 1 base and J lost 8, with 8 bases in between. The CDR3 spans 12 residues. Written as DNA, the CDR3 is TGTGCCAGCAGTTTAGTCGGTCGAGAAGCTTTCTTT. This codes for CASSLVGREAFF.

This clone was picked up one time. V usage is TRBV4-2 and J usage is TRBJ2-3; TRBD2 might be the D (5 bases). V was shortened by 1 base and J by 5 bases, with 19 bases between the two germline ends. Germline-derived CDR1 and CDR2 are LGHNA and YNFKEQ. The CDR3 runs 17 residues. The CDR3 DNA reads TGTGCCAGCAGCCAAGTTCTAGCCGCATATCTAGGAGATACGCAGTATTTT. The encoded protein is CASSQVLAAYLGDTQYF.

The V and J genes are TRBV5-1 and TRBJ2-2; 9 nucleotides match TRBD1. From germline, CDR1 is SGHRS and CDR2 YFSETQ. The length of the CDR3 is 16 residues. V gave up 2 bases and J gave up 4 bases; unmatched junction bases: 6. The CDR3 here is CASSLSGQGFTGELFF. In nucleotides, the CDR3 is TGCGCCAGCAGCTTATCGGGACAGGGTTTCACCGGGGAGCTGTTTTTT.

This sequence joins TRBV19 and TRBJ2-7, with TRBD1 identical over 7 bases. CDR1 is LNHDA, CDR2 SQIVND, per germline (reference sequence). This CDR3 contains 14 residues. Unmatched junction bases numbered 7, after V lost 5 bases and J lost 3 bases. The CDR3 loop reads CASSPRTGGYEQYF. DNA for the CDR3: TGTGCCAGTAGTCCCCGGACAGGAGGCTACGAGCAGTACTTC. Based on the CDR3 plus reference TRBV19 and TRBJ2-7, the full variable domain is DGGITQSPKYLFRKEGQNVTLSCEQNLNHDAMYWYRQDPGQGLRLIYYSQIVNDFQKGDIAEGYSVSREKKESFPLTVTSAQKNPTAFYLCASSPRTGGYEQYFGPGTRLTVT.

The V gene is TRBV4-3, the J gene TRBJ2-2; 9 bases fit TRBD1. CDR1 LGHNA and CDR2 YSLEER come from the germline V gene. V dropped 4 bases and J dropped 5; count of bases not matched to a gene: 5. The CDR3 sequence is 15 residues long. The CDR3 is CASSPTGGGTGELFF. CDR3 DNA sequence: TGCGCCAGCAGCCCGACAGGGGGTGGGACCGGGGAGCTGTTTTTT.

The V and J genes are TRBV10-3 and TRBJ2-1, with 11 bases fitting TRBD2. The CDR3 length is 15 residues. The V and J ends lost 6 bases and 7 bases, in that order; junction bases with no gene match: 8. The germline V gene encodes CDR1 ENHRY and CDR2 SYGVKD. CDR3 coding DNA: TGTGCCATCAGAATAGCGGGAGGGCCAGGGAATGAGCAGTTCTTC. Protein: CAIRIAGGPGNEQFF.